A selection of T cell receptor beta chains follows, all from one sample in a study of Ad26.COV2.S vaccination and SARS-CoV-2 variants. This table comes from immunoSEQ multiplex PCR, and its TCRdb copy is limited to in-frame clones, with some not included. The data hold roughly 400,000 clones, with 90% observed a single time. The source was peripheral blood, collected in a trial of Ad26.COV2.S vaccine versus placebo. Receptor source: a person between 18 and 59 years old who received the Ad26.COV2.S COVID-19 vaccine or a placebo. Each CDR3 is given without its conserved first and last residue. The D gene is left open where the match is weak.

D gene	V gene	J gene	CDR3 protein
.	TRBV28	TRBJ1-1	ASSMTGRVGEAF
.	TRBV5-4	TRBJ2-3	ASSFSSTQY
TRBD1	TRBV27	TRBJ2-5	ASSVGGSGETQY
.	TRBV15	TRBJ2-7	ATSRGGTPQQY
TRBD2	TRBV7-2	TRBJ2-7	ASGLAGGISYEQY
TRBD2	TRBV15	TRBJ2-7	ATSRVIAGAPEQY
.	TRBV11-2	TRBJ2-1	ASSGNRDNEQF
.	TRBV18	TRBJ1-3	ASSPQVSGNTIY
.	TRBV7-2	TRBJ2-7	ASSPWAGISYEQY
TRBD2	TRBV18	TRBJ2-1	ASSPQTSGLGNEQF
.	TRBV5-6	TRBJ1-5	ASSLPMLAVPNQPQH
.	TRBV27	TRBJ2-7	ASSLSPGNEQY
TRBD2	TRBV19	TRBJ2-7	ASSILGGRRDEQY
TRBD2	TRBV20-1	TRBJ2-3	SASLAGVVQTDTQY
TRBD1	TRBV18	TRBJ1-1	ASSPDRGIPEAF
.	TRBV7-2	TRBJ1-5	ASSLGTVSNQPQH
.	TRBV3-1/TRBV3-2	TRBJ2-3	ASSPTTGTDTQY
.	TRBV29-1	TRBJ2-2	SVDGGYTGELF
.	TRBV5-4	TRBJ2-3	ASTPDSGTDTQY
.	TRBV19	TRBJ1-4	ASSMGRLNEKLF
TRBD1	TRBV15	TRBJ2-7	ATSRQGGQGAYEQY
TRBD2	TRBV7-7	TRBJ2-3	ASSLAGSSTDTQY
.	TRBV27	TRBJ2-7	ASSLEGSEQY